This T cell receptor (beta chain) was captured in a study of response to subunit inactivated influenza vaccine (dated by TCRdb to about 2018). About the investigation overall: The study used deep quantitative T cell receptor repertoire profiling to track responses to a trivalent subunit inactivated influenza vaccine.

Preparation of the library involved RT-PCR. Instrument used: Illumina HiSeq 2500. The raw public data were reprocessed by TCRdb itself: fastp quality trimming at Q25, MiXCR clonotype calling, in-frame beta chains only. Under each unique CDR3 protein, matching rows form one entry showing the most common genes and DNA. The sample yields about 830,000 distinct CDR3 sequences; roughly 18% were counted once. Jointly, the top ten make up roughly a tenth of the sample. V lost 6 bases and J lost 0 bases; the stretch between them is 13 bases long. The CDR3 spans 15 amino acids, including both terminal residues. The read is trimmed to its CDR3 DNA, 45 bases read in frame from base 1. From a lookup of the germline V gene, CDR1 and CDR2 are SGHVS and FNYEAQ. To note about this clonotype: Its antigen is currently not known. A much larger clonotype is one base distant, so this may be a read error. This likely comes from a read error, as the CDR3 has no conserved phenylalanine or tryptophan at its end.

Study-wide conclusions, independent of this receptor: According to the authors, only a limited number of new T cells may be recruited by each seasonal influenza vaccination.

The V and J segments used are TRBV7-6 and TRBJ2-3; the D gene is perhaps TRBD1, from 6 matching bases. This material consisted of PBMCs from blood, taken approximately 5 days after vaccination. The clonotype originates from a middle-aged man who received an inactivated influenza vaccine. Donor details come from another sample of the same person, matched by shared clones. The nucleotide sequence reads TGTGCCAGCAGAAAACAGGGTATTAGCACAGATACGCAGTATTTA. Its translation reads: CASRKQGISTDTQYL.